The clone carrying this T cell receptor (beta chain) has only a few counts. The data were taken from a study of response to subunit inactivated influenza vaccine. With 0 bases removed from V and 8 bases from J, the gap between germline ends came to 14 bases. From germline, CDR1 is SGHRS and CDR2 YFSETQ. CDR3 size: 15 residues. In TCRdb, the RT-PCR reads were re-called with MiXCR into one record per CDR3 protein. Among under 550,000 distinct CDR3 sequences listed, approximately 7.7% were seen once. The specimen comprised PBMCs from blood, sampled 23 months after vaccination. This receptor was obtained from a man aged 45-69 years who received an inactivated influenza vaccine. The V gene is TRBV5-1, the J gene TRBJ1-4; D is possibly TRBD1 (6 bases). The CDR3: CASSLDGRGDEKLFF. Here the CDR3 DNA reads TGCGCCAGCAGCTTGGACGGCAGGGGTGACGAAAAACTGTTTTTT. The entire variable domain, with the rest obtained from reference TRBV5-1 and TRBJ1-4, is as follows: KAGVTQTPRYLIKTRGQQVTLSCSPISGHRSVSWYQQTPGQGLQFLFEYFSETQRNKGNFPGRFSGRQFSNSRSEMNVSTLELGDSALYLCASSLDGRGDEKLFFGSGTQLSVL.